Sequencing of this TCR beta chain was carried out in a study of cytomegalovirus exposure and HLA in healthy donors. Study-wide findings and caveats: About 87% or about 30% of the time was how often most TCR beta V segments were productive, according to an earlier analysis. Further analysis was carried out later, and it showed several of the most significant clusters appearing linked to common viral pathogens.

Trimming took 5 bases from V and 6 from J; bases not matched to a gene: 10. CDR3 size: 15 residues. Germline V gene sequence: CDR1 SGHRS, CDR2 YFSETQ. Vbeta (60) and Jbeta (13) primers were used in the PCR. Measured with immunoSEQ multiplex PCR; TCRdb has only the in-frame clones, and not every one. This table holds about 130,000 clones, over 60% found once. With regard to this clone: Its antigen is as yet unknown.

The sequenced sample was PBMCs. V gene TRBV5-1 combines with J gene TRBJ2-3; 9 bases map to TRBD2. The sequence came from a human donor in good health. This CDR3 is CASRGGGTSIDTQYF. The DNA for the CDR3 is TGCGCCAGCAGGGGAGGAGGGACTAGCATTGATACGCAGTATTTT. The entire variable domain, with the rest obtained from reference TRBV5-1 and TRBJ2-3, is as follows: KAGVTQTPRYLIKTRGQQVTLSCSPISGHRSVSWYQQTPGQGLQFLFEYFSETQRNKGNFPGRFSGRQFSNSRSEMNVSTLELGDSALYLCASRGGGTSIDTQYFGPGTRLTVL.